This note documents a single T cell receptor (beta chain) sequence. Antigen: not known. The sample originates from a study of T cells after posttransplantation cyclophosphamide. Findings and limits, study-wide: Donor-recipient repertoire similarity was low at 1-2 months, rising over year one.

Trimming removed 4 bases at V and 0 bases at J, with 10 bases between. The CDR3 covers 14 residues. Per germline, CDR1 SGHNT and CDR2 YYREEE (reference sequence). Data came from immunoSEQ multiplex PCR; TCRdb stores just in-frame clones and leaves some out. The sample gives roughly 70,000 clones, 80% to 95% of which show up once; approximately 2.7% is in the top ten. Specimen: PBMCs. The chain carries TRBV5-4 and TRBJ1-1; no definite D call. The sequence was collected from a woman aged 25 to 39 in good health and a related stem cell transplant donor. The CDR3: CASSPRGMNTEAFF. The CDR3 DNA reads as TGTGCCAGCAGCCCGAGAGGGATGAACACTGAAGCTTTCTTT. The whole variable domain, filled in from reference TRBV5-4 and TRBJ1-1, reads ETGVTQSPTHLIKTRGQQVTLRCSSQSGHNTVSWYQQALGQGPQFIFQYYREEENGRGNFPPRFSGLQFPNYSSELNVNALELDDSALYLCASSPRGMNTEAFFGQGTRLTVV.